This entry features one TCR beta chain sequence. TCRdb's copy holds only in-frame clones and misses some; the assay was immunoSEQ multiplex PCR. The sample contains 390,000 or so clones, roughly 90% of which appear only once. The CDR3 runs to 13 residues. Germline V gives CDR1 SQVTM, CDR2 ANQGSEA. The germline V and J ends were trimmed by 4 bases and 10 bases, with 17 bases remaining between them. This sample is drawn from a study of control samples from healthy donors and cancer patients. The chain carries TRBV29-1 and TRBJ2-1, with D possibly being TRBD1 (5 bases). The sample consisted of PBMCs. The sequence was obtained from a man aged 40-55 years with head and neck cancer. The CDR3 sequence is CSVGSAGQEEQFF. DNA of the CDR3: TGCAGCGTTGGATCGGCAGGGCAGGAGGAGCAGTTCTTC.